The 4 T cell receptor beta chains below come from one sample, sequenced in a study of chemoradiotherapy in HPV16-positive cancers. Some clones are missing from TCRdb's copy, which holds only in-frame ones; the method was immunoSEQ multiplex PCR. The sample comprises hundreds of clones, roughly nine tenths of which are singletons, and about 11% rests with the top ten. Sequenced material: tumor tissue, taken from a patient who underwent chemoradiotherapy. Source of these receptors: a human donor with HPV-associated anogenital cancer.

This chain joins TRBV6-4 and TRBJ2-2, with D perhaps being TRBD1 or TRBD2 (5 bases each). The CDR3 is made up of 14 amino acids. Germline assignment: CDR1 MRHNA and CDR2 SNTAGT. V lost 5 bases and J 3 bases, leaving 10 bases between the germline ends. The CDR3 region is CASSKRGDTGELFF. CDR3 sequence (DNA): TGTGCCAGCAGTAAAAGGGGAGACACCGGGGAGCTGTTTTTT.

The chain combines TRBV2 with TRBJ1-4; no clear D. The CDR3 consists of 13 residues. The V end lost 4 bases, the J end lost 8 bases, and 11 bases lay between the germline ends. The germline V gene has CDR1 SNHLY and CDR2 FYNNEI. DNA of the CDR3: TGTGCCAGCAGTGTGCAGACGGAAGAAAAACTGTTTTTT. Translation gives CASSVQTEEKLFF.

The chain is built from TRBV6-1 and TRBJ2-7; D may be TRBD2 (6 bases). V gave up 7 bases and J gave up 0 bases, with 13 bases separating them. CDR1 is MNHNS, CDR2 SASEGT, per germline. This CDR3 contains 14 residues. The CDR3 DNA sequence: TGTGCCAGCACCGGAGGGGCCACCTCCTACGAGCAGTACTTC. Its translation: CASTGGATSYEQYF.

This sequence joins TRBV4-2 and TRBJ2-3; TRBD1 aligns across 7 bases. V was clipped by 4 bases and J by 0 bases; unmatched bases: 1. CDR1 and CDR2 from the germline V gene are LGHNA and YNFKEQ. This CDR3 is built from 14 residues. CDR3 loop: CASSRTGSTDTQYF. DNA for the CDR3: TGTGCCAGCAGCCGGACAGGTAGCACAGATACGCAGTATTTT.